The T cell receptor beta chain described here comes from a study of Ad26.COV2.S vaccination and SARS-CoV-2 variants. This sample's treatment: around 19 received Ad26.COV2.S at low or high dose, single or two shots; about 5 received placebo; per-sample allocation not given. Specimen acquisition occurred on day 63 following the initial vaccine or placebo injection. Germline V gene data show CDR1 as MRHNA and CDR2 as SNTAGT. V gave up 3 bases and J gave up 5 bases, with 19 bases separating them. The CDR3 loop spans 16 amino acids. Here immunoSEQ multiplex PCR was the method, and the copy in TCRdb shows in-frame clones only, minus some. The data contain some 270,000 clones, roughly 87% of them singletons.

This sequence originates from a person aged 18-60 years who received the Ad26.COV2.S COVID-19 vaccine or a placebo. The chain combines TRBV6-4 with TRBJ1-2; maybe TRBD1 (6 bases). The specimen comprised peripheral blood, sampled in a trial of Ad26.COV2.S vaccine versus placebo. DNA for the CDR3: TGTGCCAGCAGTGAGTTCGGGACACCGAAAGGTTATGGCTACACCTTC. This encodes CASSEFGTPKGYGYTF.